This T cell receptor beta chain originates from a study of T cell repertoires in ileal Crohn's disease. The time point here: neoterminal ileum biopsy at postoperative endoscopy, about 6 months after surgery. Assay used: immunoSEQ multiplex PCR; TCRdb lists only in-frame clones, some missing. This repertoire shows about 62,000 clones, about 89% found once; its top ten account for around 2%. Overall study findings and caveats: Compared with CD4 T cells, sorted CD8 cells carried more expanded clones.

Unmatched junction bases numbered 6, after V lost 5 bases and J lost 8 bases. This CDR3 spans 14 amino acids. CDR1 is SEHNR, CDR2 FQNEAQ, per germline (reference sequence). Concerning this clone: Its matching antigen is unknown.

The sequenced sample consisted of ileal tissue. This chain uses TRBV7-9 with TRBJ2-1; the match to TRBD1 covers 10 bases. This receptor was identified in an adult with Crohn's disease. The CDR3 DNA is TGTGCCAGCAGCGAGGGACAGGGGCTCGATGAGCAGTTCTTC. Translating gives CASSEGQGLDEQFF. Together with reference TRBV7-9 and TRBJ2-1, the CDR3 gives the full variable domain: DTGVSQNPRHKITKRGQNVTFRCDPISEHNRLYWYRQTLGQGPEFLTYFQNEAQLEKSRLLSDRFSAERPKGSFSTLEIQRTEQGDSAMYLCASSEGQGLDEQFFGPGTRLTVL.